Listed below are T cell receptor beta chains from one sample, sequenced in a study of shared clonotypes between healthy human individuals. Repertoires were generated with immunoSEQ multiplex PCR, while TCRdb's copy carries only in-frame clones and drops some. This table has 2 million to 2.5 million clones, almost 96% appearing once. The source material was naive CD4+ T cells sorted from blood. All receptors derive from a man between 18 and 29 years old in good health. The CDR3 runs from the conserved cysteine through the conserved F or W. The D gene is left open where the match is weak. Size tells how often a clone was seen (once, few, many) or the class of an expanded clone, and some rows leave it out.

clone_size	d_call	v_call	j_call	cdr3_nt	cdr3_aa
NA	NA	TRBV4-3	TRBJ1-6	TGCGCCAGCAGCCCAGACACCGGGAGTTCACCCCTCCACTTT	CASSPDTGSSPLHF
NA	NA	TRBV11-2	TRBJ2-2	TGTGCCAGCACCCGTGTCGGGGCCGGGGAGCTGTTTTTT	CASTRVGAGELFF
NA	NA	TRBV11-3	TRBJ1-4	TGTGCCAGCAGCTTACATCAGGCGACGGGCTCCGATGAAAAACTGTTTTTT	CASSLHQATGSDEKLFF
NA	TRBD1	TRBV28	TRBJ1-2	TGTGCCAGCAGTGAGACAGGGACTCGGCATGGCTACACCTTC	CASSETGTRHGYTF
NA	NA	TRBV6-5	TRBJ1-1	TGTGCCAGCAGTTACTCTTTAAGAGGAACTGAAGCTTTCTTT	CASSYSLRGTEAFF
NA	NA	TRBV28	TRBJ2-7	TGTGCCAGCAGTTTAGGTGTGGGGGGCACGTGGATGGAGCAGTACTTC	CASSLGVGGTWMEQYF
NA	NA	TRBV5-1	TRBJ2-7	TGCGCCAGCAGCCGGGGTGGAGGGGGAGTTTACGAGCAGTACTTC	CASSRGGGGVYEQYF
NA	NA	TRBV11-2	TRBJ2-1	TGTGCCAGCAGCTTAGCAGTAAGGGGTTTTCTATACAATGAGCAGTTCTTC	CASSLAVRGFLYNEQFF
NA	TRBD1	TRBV28	TRBJ2-5	TGTGCCAGCAGTTTCCTCGACAGGGTACAAGAGACCCAGTACTTC	CASSFLDRVQETQYF
NA	NA	TRBV11-2	TRBJ2-3	TGTGCCAGCAGCTTAGGGGGGAGTAGGAGCACAGATACGCAGTATTTT	CASSLGGSRSTDTQYF
NA	NA	TRBV30	TRBJ1-1	TGTGCCTGGAGTGTAAGTCGGTTTAACACTGAAGCTTTCTTT	CAWSVSRFNTEAFF
once	NA	TRBV25-1	TRBJ1-1	TGTGCCAGCAGTGAAGATTTAGGGCCGAACGGGGAAGCTTTCTTT	CASSEDLGPNGEAFF
NA	NA	TRBV7-2	TRBJ2-2	TGTGCCAGCAGCTTAACGGTCCCGTACACCGGGGAGCTGTTTTTT	CASSLTVPYTGELFF
NA	NA	TRBV6-5	TRBJ1-6	TGTGCCAGCAGTTACTCGATAGGACCCCTCCACTTT	CASSYSIGPLHF
NA	NA	TRBV5-1	TRBJ1-1	TGCGCCAGCACCCCGACAGTCCTGAACACTGAAGCTTTCTTT	CASTPTVLNTEAFF
NA	TRBD1	TRBV28	TRBJ2-7	TGTGCCAGCAGTACCCCCGGACAGGGTAGCTACGAGCAGTACTTC	CASSTPGQGSYEQYF
NA	NA	TRBV12-5	TRBJ2-2	TGTGCTAGTGGTCAGCGGGTACACACCGGGGAGCTGTTTTTT	CASGQRVHTGELFF
NA	NA	TRBV5-1	TRBJ2-1	TGCGCCAGCAGCTTAGGGGACTTTGGTTTGAATGAGCAGTTCTTC	CASSLGDFGLNEQFF
NA	TRBD2	TRBV28	TRBJ2-3	TGTGCCAGCAGTTTAGCGGGGGGTGATGATACGCAGTATTTT	CASSLAGGDDTQYF
NA	NA	TRBV6-5	TRBJ1-1	TGTGCCAGCAGTTTCAGCCTATCTAACACTGAAGCTTTCTTT	CASSFSLSNTEAFF
NA	TRBD1	TRBV6-1	TRBJ2-3	TGTGCCAGCAGGATTGACAGGGGTCCAGATACGCAGTATTTT	CASRIDRGPDTQYF
once	NA	TRBV20-1	TRBJ2-6	TGCAGTGCTAGAGGGGCCAACGTCCTGACTTTC	CSARGANVLTF
NA	TRBD1	TRBV5-1	TRBJ1-2	TGCGCCAGCAAACCCCGTGGGACAGGTATTCTCTATGGCTACACCTTC	CASKPRGTGILYGYTF
NA	NA	TRBV11-3	TRBJ2-5	TGTGCCAGCAGCTTAGCAGGGACGGAGACCCAGTACTTC	CASSLAGTETQYF
NA	NA	TRBV6-5	TRBJ1-5	TGTGCCAGCGGACAAAACGGGGGGGGGCAGCCCCAGCATTTT	CASGQNGGGQPQHF
NA	NA	TRBV27	TRBJ2-7	TGTGCCAGCAGTTTATTCTCCCTTGGGAACTACGAGCAGTACTTC	CASSLFSLGNYEQYF
NA	NA	TRBV6-5	TRBJ1-6	TGTGCCAGCACCCCGGGGGGAAATTATTCACCCCTCCACTTT	CASTPGGNYSPLHF
NA	NA	TRBV29-1	TRBJ2-1	TGCAGCGTTGTTCAAGGGACTGGGAATGAGCAGTTCTTC	CSVVQGTGNEQFF
NA	NA	TRBV19	TRBJ1-2	TGTGCCAGTAGGAGGGGAGAGGATGGCTACACCTTC	CASRRGEDGYTF
NA	NA	TRBV5-1	TRBJ1-2	TGCGCCAGCAGCTTGGACAGGGACGGCTACACCTTC	CASSLDRDGYTF
few	NA	TRBV6-4	TRBJ1-1	TGTGCCAGCAGTGACTCGTTCTTCACTGAAGCTTTCTTT	CASSDSFFTEAFF
NA	NA	TRBV6-6	TRBJ2-4	TGTGCCAGCAGTTCCGGGCTTGGAAACATTCAGTACTTC	CASSSGLGNIQYF
NA	NA	TRBV11-2	TRBJ1-6	TGTGCCAGCAGCCAGGGTTCAGGGCAAAATTCACCCCTCCACTTT	CASSQGSGQNSPLHF
NA	NA	TRBV11-2	TRBJ2-4	TGTGCCAGCAGCTTACCCGGGGTTGGCAAAAACATTCAGTACTTC	CASSLPGVGKNIQYF
NA	TRBD1	TRBV19	TRBJ2-7	TGTGCCAGTAGTGAAAGCCATGGACAGGGAATGCAGTACTTC	CASSESHGQGMQYF
NA	TRBD1	TRBV7-3	TRBJ1-1	TGTGCCAGCAGCTTGGGACAGGGGACTGAAGCTTTCTTT	CASSLGQGTEAFF
NA	TRBD2	TRBV4-3	TRBJ2-1	TGCGCCAGCAGCGAAGTAAGCCTAGCGGGAGTTCGGTCTGAGCAGTTCTTC	CASSEVSLAGVRSEQFF
NA	NA	TRBV14	TRBJ1-2	TGTGCCAGCAGCCAAGGAGTAACCTATGGCTACACCTTC	CASSQGVTYGYTF
NA	NA	TRBV6-1	TRBJ1-2	TGTGCCAGCAGTGAATCTACCCTTGGGGGGGGCTACACCTTC	CASSESTLGGGYTF
NA	NA	TRBV6-1	TRBJ1-1	TGTGCCAGCAGTGCGGGTCCGCTTAGTGAAGCTTTCTTT	CASSAGPLSEAFF
NA	NA	TRBV10-1	TRBJ1-1	TGCGCCAGCAGTGTGGTCTTTGCGCGGACTGAAGCTTTCTTT	CASSVVFARTEAFF
NA	NA	TRBV12-5	TRBJ1-6	TGTGCTAGTGGACTGGATTCACCCCTCCACTTT	CASGLDSPLHF
NA	NA	TRBV7-3	TRBJ2-3	TGTGCCAGCAGCTCCGGACACTCCTTCGGGGCAGATACGCAGTATTTT	CASSSGHSFGADTQYF
NA	NA	TRBV11-2	TRBJ1-1	TGTGCCAGCAGCCGGAACAGGGAGGGGACTGAAGCTTTCTTT	CASSRNREGTEAFF
NA	NA	TRBV4-3	TRBJ2-1	TGCGCCAGCAGCCAGGAGGACCGGTCCTACAATGAGCAGTTCTTC	CASSQEDRSYNEQFF
NA	NA	TRBV28	TRBJ1-2	TGTGCCAGCAGTTACAGCCGTCCGGGCTACACCTTC	CASSYSRPGYTF
once	TRBD1	TRBV29-1	TRBJ1-1	TGCAGCGTTGAAAAGGGCCAAGCAGGGGGCACTGAAGCTTTCTTT	CSVEKGQAGGTEAFF
NA	NA	TRBV5-4	TRBJ2-5	TGTGCCAGCAGCTCCTTCGACTTGGAGACCCAGTACTTC	CASSSFDLETQYF
once	TRBD2	TRBV5-1	TRBJ2-5	TGCGCCAGCAGTTCTTCCGGACTAGCGGGAGGGGAGACCCAGTACTTC	CASSSSGLAGGETQYF
once	TRBD2	TRBV7-9	TRBJ2-5	TGTGCCAGCAGCTTACTAGCGGGCCAAGAGACCCAGTACTTC	CASSLLAGQETQYF
once	NA	TRBV11-2	TRBJ2-7	TGTGCCAGCAGCCGGAGGGGGATGGGAGAGCAGTACTTC	CASSRRGMGEQYF
NA	NA	TRBV10-1	TRBJ1-2	TGCGCCAGCAGTGAGTCCAGATACTATGGCTACACCTTC	CASSESRYYGYTF
NA	TRBD1	TRBV7-2	TRBJ2-7	TGTGCCAGCAGCTTAGAACAGGGGAAGTACGAGCAGTACTTC	CASSLEQGKYEQYF
NA	TRBD2	TRBV5-4	TRBJ2-5	TGTGCCAGCAGCTTGCAGGGTGTTAGCGGGGAGACCCAGTACTTC	CASSLQGVSGETQYF